This is a list of T cell receptor beta chains from one sample in a study of radiotherapy plus CTLA-4 blockade in lung cancer. TCRdb's copy holds only in-frame clones and misses some; the assay was immunoSEQ multiplex PCR. The sample holds about 60,000 clones, approximately 67% seen once. The starting material was peripheral blood, obtained from a patient treated with radiotherapy plus ipilimumab. The origin of the receptors is a human donor with non-small cell lung cancer whose response to radiotherapy plus ipilimumab could not be evaluated. CDR3s include the opening cysteine and the closing phenylalanine or tryptophan. Each record gives: CDR3 protein, CDR3 DNA, clone size, D gene, J gene, V gene. D genes are given only for firm matches. Clone size appears in some rows only: once, few, many, or a class for an expanded clone.

CDR3: CASSIRDGQETQYF
DNA: TGTGCCAGTAGTATCCGAGACGGGCAAGAGACCCAGTACTTC
size: once
D: NA
J: TRBJ2-5
V: TRBV19

CDR3: CAGSSNPRDRGGTQYF
DNA: TGTGCCGGCAGTTCGAACCCGCGGGACAGGGGAGGGACCCAGTACTTC
size: NA
D: TRBD1
J: TRBJ2-5
V: TRBV6-5

CDR3: CASSWGRQGVFYNQPQHF
DNA: TGTGCCAGCAGCTGGGGACGACAGGGAGTTTTTTATAATCAGCCCCAGCATTTT
size: NA
D: TRBD1
J: TRBJ1-5
V: TRBV5-8

CDR3: CASSQESDIAVFNEQFF
DNA: TGCGCCAGCAGCCAAGAGAGTGATATAGCGGTGTTCAATGAGCAGTTCTTC
size: NA
D: NA
J: TRBJ2-1
V: TRBV4-1

CDR3: CASSYRDFDTEAFF
DNA: TGTGCCAGTAGCTACAGGGATTTTGACACTGAAGCTTTCTTT
size: NA
D: NA
J: TRBJ1-1
V: TRBV19

CDR3: CATSRDLTLEQYF
DNA: TGTGCCACCAGCAGAGATCTAACTCTCGAGCAGTACTTC
size: few
D: NA
J: TRBJ2-7
V: TRBV15

CDR3: CASSPDGVYGYTF
DNA: TGTGCCAGCAGCCCGGACGGGGTCTATGGCTACACCTTC
size: NA
D: NA
J: TRBJ1-2
V: TRBV28

CDR3: CASSIANYGYTF
DNA: TGTGCCAGCAGCATAGCTAACTATGGCTACACCTTC
size: NA
D: NA
J: TRBJ1-2
V: TRBV28

CDR3: CASSLGVVQETQYF
DNA: TGTGCCAGCAGCTTAGGCGTAGTTCAAGAGACCCAGTACTTC
size: NA
D: NA
J: TRBJ2-5
V: TRBV7-2

CDR3: CAISEQRSLGKLFF
DNA: TGTGCCATCAGTGAGCAGCGAAGTCTTGGAAAACTGTTTTTT
size: few
D: NA
J: TRBJ1-4
V: TRBV10-3

CDR3: CASSRTTSGPASSYNEQFF
DNA: TGTGCCAGCAGCAGGACCACTAGCGGCCCTGCGAGCTCCTACAATGAGCAGTTCTTC
size: NA
D: TRBD2
J: TRBJ2-1
V: TRBV7-9

CDR3: CASSLSSQGPYYGYTF
DNA: TGTGCCAGCAGTTTATCGAGCCAGGGTCCCTACTATGGCTACACCTTC
size: NA
D: NA
J: TRBJ1-2
V: TRBV27

CDR3: CASTQTGTNTEAFF
DNA: TGTGCCAGCACCCAGACAGGGACGAACACTGAAGCTTTCTTT
size: once
D: TRBD1
J: TRBJ1-1
V: TRBV6-5

CDR3: CASSYQWGTAEAFF
DNA: TGTGCCAGCAGTTACCAGTGGGGCACTGCCGAAGCTTTCTTT
size: NA
D: NA
J: TRBJ1-1
V: TRBV6-6

CDR3: CASSLDPGMNEQYF
DNA: TGCGCCAGCAGCTTGGATCCGGGGATGAACGAGCAGTACTTC
size: once
D: NA
J: TRBJ2-7
V: TRBV5-1

CDR3: CASTHSGAVNQPQHF
DNA: TGTGCCAGCACCCATTCAGGGGCAGTCAATCAGCCCCAGCATTTT
size: once
D: NA
J: TRBJ1-5
V: TRBV7-2

CDR3: CASSDQVPGGGPQHF
DNA: TGTGCCAGCAGTGACCAGGTCCCTGGCGGGGGGCCCCAGCATTTT
size: once
D: NA
J: TRBJ1-5
V: TRBV2

CDR3: CASTDSFNQPQHF
DNA: TGTGCCAGTACCGACAGCTTCAATCAGCCCCAGCATTTT
size: NA
D: NA
J: TRBJ1-5
V: TRBV19

CDR3: CASSEGVAGYEQYF
DNA: TGTGCCAGCAGCGAGGGAGTAGCGGGCTACGAGCAGTACTTC
size: few
D: TRBD2
J: TRBJ2-7
V: TRBV9

CDR3: CSVGRAGTDTQYF
DNA: TGCAGCGTTGGCAGGGCCGGTACAGATACACAGTATTTT
size: NA
D: NA
J: TRBJ2-3
V: TRBV29-1

CDR3: CASSLSGQTTGYTF
DNA: TGTGCCAGCAGCTTATCGGGACAGACGACCGGCTACACCTTC
size: NA
D: TRBD1
J: TRBJ1-2
V: TRBV7-2

CDR3: CASGLTLALDRAFYGYTF
DNA: TGTGCTAGTGGTTTAACCCTGGCCCTTGACAGGGCCTTCTATGGCTACACCTTC
size: NA
D: TRBD1
J: TRBJ1-2
V: TRBV12-5

CDR3: CASSLGAGYEQYF
DNA: TGTGCCAGCAGCTTAGGCGCGGGATACGAGCAGTACTTC
size: NA
D: NA
J: TRBJ2-7
V: TRBV13

CDR3: CASSQSPGQVYGYTF
DNA: TGCGCCAGCAGTCAATCTCCGGGACAGGTCTATGGCTACACCTTC
size: NA
D: TRBD1
J: TRBJ1-2
V: TRBV23-1

CDR3: CASSKHSHTQYF
DNA: TGTGCCAGCAGTAAACACAGCCATACGCAGTATTTT
size: NA
D: NA
J: TRBJ2-3
V: TRBV27